The clone carrying this T cell receptor beta chain was found once. These data come from a study of T cell changes during pregnancy in multiple sclerosis. The CDR3 has 19 residues. V was clipped by 8 bases and J by 0 bases; unmatched bases: 18. TCRdb's copy holds only in-frame clones and misses some; the assay was immunoSEQ multiplex PCR. The data hold some 140,000 clones, with 96% observed a single time. The material sequenced was peripheral blood, taken after pregnancy. This clonotype originated in a female donor with multiple sclerosis, enrolled in a pregnancy study. This sequence joins TRBV5-7 and TRBJ1-5; 9 bases are a match to TRBD1. TRBV5-7 is identified as an open reading frame with a role that is uncertain. The CDR3 DNA reads TGTGCCAGTCACCCCGCCGGGACAGGGTCGGAACCTAGCAATCAGCCCCAGCATTTT. Residues: CASHPAGTGSEPSNQPQHF.